This is a list of T cell receptor beta chains from one sample in a study of T cells in Graves' hyperthyroidism and ophthalmopathy. One entry per CDR3 protein, called by TCRdb with MiXCR from the multiplex PCR reads. The sample includes about 570,000 distinct CDR3 sequences, 14% of them seen just once. The sequenced sample consisted of blood. These receptors originate from a woman aged 35 to 49 with Graves' hyperthyroidism. The CDR3 runs from the conserved cysteine through the conserved F or W. D genes are given only for firm matches. Where a row states a size, it is once, few, many or the class of an expanded clone; other rows omit it.

V	J	D	size	length	CDR3	DNA
TRBV13	TRBJ1-4	.	few	13	CATKTAAGEKLFF	TGTGCCACCAAGACAGCAGCAGGAGAAAAACTGTTTTTT
TRBV27	TRBJ2-7	.	many	17	CASSLSGRGPLIYEQYF	TGTGCCAGCAGTTTATCGGGCAGGGGACCCTTAATTTACGAGCAGTACTTC
TRBV4-1	TRBJ2-3	TRBD2	.	16	CASSQGLAGPTDTQYF	TGCGCCAGCAGCCAAGGGCTAGCGGGCCCCACAGATACGCAGTATTTT
TRBV7-9	TRBJ2-7	TRBD1	many	16	CASSSPQGQSSYEQYF	TGTGCCAGCAGCTCCCCCCAGGGACAGAGTTCCTACGAGCAGTACTTC
TRBV14	TRBJ2-3	.	many	15	CASSQVGSYTDTQYF	TGTGCCAGCAGCCAAGTTGGCAGCTACACAGATACGCAGTATTTT
TRBV10-1	TRBJ2-2	.	few	15	CASSGGPRNTGELFF	TGCGCCAGCAGTGGGGGGCCGCGTAACACCGGGGAGCTGTTTTTT
TRBV5-1	TRBJ1-5	.	many	15	CASSLYGQGNQPQHF	TGCGCCAGCAGCTTGTACGGGCAGGGCAATCAGCCCCAGCATTTT
TRBV27	TRBJ2-1	.	.	16	CASSFLGLQGYNEQFF	TGTGCCAGCAGTTTCCTAGGGCTTCAGGGGTACAATGAGCAGTTCTTC
TRBV6-1	TRBJ2-7	.	many	13	CASSGAVGYEQYF	TGTGCCAGTTCGGGGGCAGTGGGCTACGAGCAGTACTTC
TRBV28	TRBJ2-2	TRBD1	many	15	CASSPRTGNTGELFF	TGTGCCAGCAGTCCCAGGACAGGGAACACCGGGGAGCTGTTTTTT
TRBV11-2	TRBJ2-7	TRBD1	many	12	CASGTGPYEQYF	TGTGCTTCTGGGACAGGGCCCTACGAGCAGTACTTC
TRBV10-2	TRBJ2-7	TRBD2	.	14	CASSTAGDAVEQYF	TGCGCCAGCAGTACAGCGGGAGATGCGGTTGAGCAGTACTTC
TRBV28	TRBJ2-3	TRBD2	many	19	CASSPPTPIAGGSTDTQYF	TGTGCCAGCAGTCCTCCCACCCCTATAGCGGGAGGGAGCACAGATACGCAGTATTTT
TRBV24-1	TRBJ1-2	TRBD1	.	15	CATSDGTGRLYGYTF	TGTGCCACCAGTGACGGGACAGGGCGGCTCTATGGCTACACCTTC
TRBV19	TRBJ2-7	.	.	17	CASSVGGPGTVSYEQYF	TGTGCCAGTAGTGTCGGGGGACCCGGGACAGTCTCCTACGAGCAGTACTTC
TRBV9	TRBJ2-1	TRBD2	few	15	CASSASGSEYNEQFF	TGTGCCAGCAGCGCTAGCGGGAGTGAGTACAATGAGCAGTTCTTC
TRBV2	TRBJ2-5	TRBD2	many	14	CASSPRGAQETQYF	TGTGCCAGCAGCCCGCGGGGGGCTCAAGAGACCCAGTACTTC
TRBV24-1	TRBJ1-2	.	many	12	CATSDFGNGYTF	TGTGCCACCAGTGATTTCGGGAATGGCTACACCTTC
TRBV9	TRBJ2-3	.	few	12	CASSVDEVTQYF	TGTGCCAGCAGCGTAGACGAGGTTACGCAGTATTTT
TRBV12-3/TRBV12-4	TRBJ2-7	TRBD2	many	15	CASSLGLAGYDEQYF	TGTGCCAGCAGTCTCGGACTAGCGGGATATGACGAGCAGTACTTC
TRBV20-1	TRBJ2-3	TRBD2	many	18	CSASTPTSGSGDTDTQYF	TGCAGTGCTAGCACCCCGACTAGCGGGAGTGGGGACACAGATACGCAGTATTTT
TRBV29-1	TRBJ1-2	.	many	15	CSVEGYRDTNYGYTF	TGCAGCGTTGAAGGTTACAGGGATACTAACTATGGCTACACCTTC
TRBV6-1	TRBJ1-5	.	many	13	CASQQGNNQPQHF	TGTGCCAGCCAGCAGGGTAACAATCAGCCCCAGCATTTT
TRBV3-1	TRBJ1-5	.	many	16	CASSQQDRRGNQPQHF	TGTGCCAGCAGCCAACAGGACCGGAGGGGCAATCAGCCCCAGCATTTT
TRBV5-6	TRBJ2-7	.	many	13	CASSLGRAHEQYF	TGTGCCAGCAGCTTGGGCAGGGCCCACGAGCAGTACTTC
TRBV6-1	TRBJ1-2	.	many	14	CASSEAGLWSGYTF	TGTGCCAGCAGTGAAGCCGGACTCTGGAGTGGCTACACCTTC
TRBV20-1	TRBJ2-7	.	many	15	CSAREWQFSSYEQYF	TGCAGTGCTAGAGAGTGGCAGTTCAGCTCCTACGAGCAGTACTTC
TRBV18	TRBJ2-2	.	.	14	CASSPRWESRELFF	TGTGCCAGCTCACCAAGATGGGAGAGTCGGGAGCTGTTTTTT
TRBV27	TRBJ2-1	.	.	15	CASSFRTPAIHEQFF	TGTGCCAGCAGTTTCAGGACTCCCGCAATCCATGAGCAGTTCTTC
TRBV28	TRBJ2-7	.	many	15	CASSQDSVVYYEQYF	TGTGCCAGCAGTCAAGACAGCGTAGTTTACTACGAGCAGTACTTC
TRBV7-3	TRBJ1-6	TRBD1	few	14	CASSLGDRTSPLHF	TGTGCCAGCAGCTTAGGGGACAGGACTTCACCCCTCCACTTT
TRBV5-1	TRBJ1-6	.	.	17	CASSLVSYGDYNSPLHF	TGCGCCAGCAGCTTGGTATCGTATGGGGATTATAATTCACCCCTCCACTTT
TRBV5-8	TRBJ2-1	TRBD1	many	15	CASSNGQGARDEQFF	TGTGCCAGCAGCAACGGACAGGGGGCTCGGGATGAGCAGTTCTTC
TRBV7-6	TRBJ2-1	TRBD2	many	17	CASSLTPSGSSYNEQFF	TGTGCCAGCAGCTTAACCCCTAGCGGGAGTAGCTACAATGAGCAGTTCTTC
TRBV15	TRBJ2-5	.	many	14	CATSRDPSSETQYF	TGTGCCACCAGCAGAGATCCGTCTTCAGAGACCCAGTACTTC
TRBV2	TRBJ1-2	.	many	14	CASKPGGAWYGYTF	TGTGCCAGCAAGCCCGGGGGCGCTTGGTATGGCTACACCTTC
TRBV20-1	TRBJ1-4	.	many	13	CSAQGGGNEKLFF	TGCAGTGCCCAAGGGGGGGGTAATGAAAAACTGTTTTTT
TRBV5-1	TRBJ2-3	.	.	14	CASSLVRGQDTQYF	TGCGCCAGCAGCTTGGTGCGGGGTCAAGATACGCAGTATTTT
TRBV28	TRBJ1-5	.	many	15	CASSDRGGRDQPQHF	TGTGCCAGCAGTGACCGCGGGGGGCGGGATCAGCCCCAGCATTTT